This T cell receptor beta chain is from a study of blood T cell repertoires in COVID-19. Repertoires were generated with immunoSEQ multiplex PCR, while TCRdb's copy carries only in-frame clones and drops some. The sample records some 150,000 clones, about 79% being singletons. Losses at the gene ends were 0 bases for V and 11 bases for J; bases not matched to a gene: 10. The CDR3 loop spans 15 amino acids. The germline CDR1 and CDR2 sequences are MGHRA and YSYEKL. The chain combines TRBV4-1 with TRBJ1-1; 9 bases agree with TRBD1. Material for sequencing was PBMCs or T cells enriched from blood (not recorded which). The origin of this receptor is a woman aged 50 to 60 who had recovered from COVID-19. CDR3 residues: CASSQDWKPGTGAFF. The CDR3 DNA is TGCGCCAGCAGCCAAGATTGGAAACCTGGGACAGGGGCTTTCTTT.